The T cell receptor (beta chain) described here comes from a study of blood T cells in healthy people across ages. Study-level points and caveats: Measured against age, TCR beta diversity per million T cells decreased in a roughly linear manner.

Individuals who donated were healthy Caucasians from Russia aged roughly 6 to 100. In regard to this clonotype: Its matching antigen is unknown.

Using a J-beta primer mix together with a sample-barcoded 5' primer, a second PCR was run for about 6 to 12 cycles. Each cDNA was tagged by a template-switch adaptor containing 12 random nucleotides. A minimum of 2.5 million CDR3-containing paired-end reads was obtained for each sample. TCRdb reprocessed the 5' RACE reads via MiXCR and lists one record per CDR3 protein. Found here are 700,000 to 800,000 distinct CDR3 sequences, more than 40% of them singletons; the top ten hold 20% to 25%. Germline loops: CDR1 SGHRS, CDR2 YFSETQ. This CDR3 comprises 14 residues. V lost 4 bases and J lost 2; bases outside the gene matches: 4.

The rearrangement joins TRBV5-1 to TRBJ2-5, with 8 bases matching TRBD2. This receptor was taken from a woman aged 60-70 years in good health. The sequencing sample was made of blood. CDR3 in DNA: TGCGCCAGCAGCCCGGGACTAGTTCAAGAGACCCAGTACTTC. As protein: CASSPGLVQETQYF.